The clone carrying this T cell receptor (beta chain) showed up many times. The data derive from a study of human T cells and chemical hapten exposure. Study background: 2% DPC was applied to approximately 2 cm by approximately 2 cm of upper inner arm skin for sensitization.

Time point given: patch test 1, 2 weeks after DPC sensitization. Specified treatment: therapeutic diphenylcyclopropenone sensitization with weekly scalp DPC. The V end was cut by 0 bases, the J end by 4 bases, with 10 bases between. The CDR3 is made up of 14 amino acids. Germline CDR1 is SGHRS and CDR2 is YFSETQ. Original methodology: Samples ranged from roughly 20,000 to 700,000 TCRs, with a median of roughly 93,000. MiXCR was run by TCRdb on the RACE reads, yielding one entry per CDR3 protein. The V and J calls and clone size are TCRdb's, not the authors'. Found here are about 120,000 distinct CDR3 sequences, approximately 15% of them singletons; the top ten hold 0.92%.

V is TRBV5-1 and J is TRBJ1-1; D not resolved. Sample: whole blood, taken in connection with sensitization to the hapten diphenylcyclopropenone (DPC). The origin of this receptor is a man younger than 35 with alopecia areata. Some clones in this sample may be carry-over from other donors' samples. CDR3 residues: CASSLAGGFTEAFF. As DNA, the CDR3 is TGCGCCAGCAGCTTGGCGGGTGGTTTCACTGAAGCTTTCTTT.